The clone carrying this T cell receptor (beta chain) was detected many times. The antigen is not known. The data are from a study of CD8 T cells in ankylosing spondylitis. General observations from the study: Characteristic of ankylosing spondylitis blood, it appeared, was a TCR beta motif comprising 7 to 9 highly homologous variants.

The V gene lost 1 base and the J gene lost 4 bases, with 16 bases spanning the gap. This CDR3 comprises 16 residues. Germline CDR1 and CDR2: KGHSH and LQKENI. TCRdb called the 5' RACE reads again in MiXCR, with one record for every CDR3 protein. The sample contains about 240,000 distinct CDR3 sequences, approximately 8.4% of which appear only once. This rearrangement joins TRBV18 to TRBJ2-5, with D unclear. This sequence originates from a female donor with ankylosing spondylitis or in good health (not recorded which). The sequenced material came from blood, either unsorted or a sorted T cell fraction (not recorded which). The CDR3 loop is CASSPQLTGGGETQYF. The CDR3 bases are TGTGCCAGCTCACCACAGTTGACGGGTGGTGGAGAGACCCAGTACTTC.